The clone carrying this TCR beta chain has a single count. Germline CDR1 and CDR2: SQVTM and ANQGSEA. The CDR3 is made up of 15 amino acids. Trimming pared 4 bases from V and 0 bases from J, leaving 16 bases between. These data are taken from a study of T cells in Graves' hyperthyroidism and ophthalmopathy. RNA transcripts provided the source from which TCR beta CDR3 regions were amplified. First-round RT-PCR of the TCR CDR3 relied on the HTBI primer set. TCRdb fed the multiplex PCR reads into MiXCR, producing one record per CDR3 protein. The top ten hold over 25% of the sample, which has under 300,000 distinct CDR3 sequences, about 25% seen once.

The sequence came from a man aged 40-55 years with Graves' hyperthyroidism that later progressed to Graves' ophthalmopathy. Sequenced input: blood. The chain couples TRBV29-1 to TRBJ2-7; D assignment may be TRBD1 or TRBD2 (6 bases each). CDR3 sequence (DNA): TGCAGCGTTGGGGGGCGGGATAAGGGCTCCTACGAGCAGTACTTC. It is translated as CSVGGRDKGSYEQYF.